The sequence of this T cell receptor (beta chain) was determined in a study of T cell changes during pregnancy in multiple sclerosis. Sequenced by immunoSEQ multiplex PCR; TCRdb stores in-frame clones only, minus some. Seen here are 50,000 or so clones, around 94% observed once, and the top ten hold roughly 0.37%. This CDR3 contains 13 residues. V shed 4 bases and J 8 bases; nucleotides not matched to a gene: 7. Germline V gives CDR1 SNHLY, CDR2 FYNNEI. This clonotype originated in a female donor with multiple sclerosis, enrolled in a pregnancy study. The sequencing here drew on CD4+ T cells from peripheral blood mononuclear cells, taken before pregnancy. The genes are TRBV2 and TRBJ1-2, with 7 positions matching TRBD1. This CDR3 reads CASSGQGLYGYTF. In DNA form, the CDR3 reads TGTGCCAGCAGTGGACAGGGTTTATACGGCTACACCTTC.